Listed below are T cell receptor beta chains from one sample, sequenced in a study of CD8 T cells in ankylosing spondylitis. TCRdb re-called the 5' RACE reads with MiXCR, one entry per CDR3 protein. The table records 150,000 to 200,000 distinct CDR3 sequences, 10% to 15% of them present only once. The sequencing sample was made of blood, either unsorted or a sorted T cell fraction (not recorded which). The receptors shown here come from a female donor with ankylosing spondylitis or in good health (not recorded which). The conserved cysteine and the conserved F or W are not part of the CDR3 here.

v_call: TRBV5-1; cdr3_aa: ASSPGQKNIQY
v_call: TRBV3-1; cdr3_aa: ASSRGQGAQGQF
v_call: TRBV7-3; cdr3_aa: ASSLGLLNTGELF
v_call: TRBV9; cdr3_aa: ASSGRLDYEQY
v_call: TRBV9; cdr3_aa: ASSVDNGGTHGYT
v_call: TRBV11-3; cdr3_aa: ANQNRVTGELF
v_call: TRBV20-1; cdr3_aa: SARATQTSTDTQY
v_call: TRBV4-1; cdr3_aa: ASSLFLAGGISYNEQF
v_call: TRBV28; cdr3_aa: ASSLLQGASDTQY
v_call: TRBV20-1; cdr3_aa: SASLAGGSSDTQY
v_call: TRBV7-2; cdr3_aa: ASSADRGGYT
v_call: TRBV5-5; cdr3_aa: ASSLPGDEKLF
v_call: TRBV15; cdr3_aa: ATSAGLAGGNEQY
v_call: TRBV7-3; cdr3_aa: ASSSYQRSSYEQY
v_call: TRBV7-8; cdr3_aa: ASSLMALRQAADTQY
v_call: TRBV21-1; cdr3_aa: ASSKKVLGRGPYNEQF
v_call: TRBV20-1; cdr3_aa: SARDSGRGFTGELF
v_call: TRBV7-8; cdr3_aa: ASSFGGEGYGYT
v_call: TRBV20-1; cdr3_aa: SATPWTVAGETQY
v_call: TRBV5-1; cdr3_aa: ASSSTSSNEQY
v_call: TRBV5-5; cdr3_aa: ASSAPRGSYEQY
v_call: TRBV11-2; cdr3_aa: ASTWDLAVSKNIQY
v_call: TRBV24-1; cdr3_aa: ATSDYGSYTQY
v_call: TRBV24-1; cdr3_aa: ATSDPLGGEGGNQPQH
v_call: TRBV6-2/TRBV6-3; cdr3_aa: ASSYTNSNQPQH
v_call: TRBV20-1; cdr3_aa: SARGPTPYEQY
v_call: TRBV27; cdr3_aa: ASSGGTGGANTEAF
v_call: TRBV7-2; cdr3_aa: ASSSRTSGSTEQY
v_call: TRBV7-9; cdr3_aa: ASSPDEGEKLF
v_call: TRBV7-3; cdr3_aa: ASSPQGTGNTGELF
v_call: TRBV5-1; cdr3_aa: ASSLEGGGSRFVNTEAF
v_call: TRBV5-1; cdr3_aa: ASSLGTSGGRSYNEQF
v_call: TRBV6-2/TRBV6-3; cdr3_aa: ASTLPHSGSITGELF